The 19 T cell receptor beta chains below were found in one sample sequenced in a study of T cells after posttransplantation cyclophosphamide. Controls had myeloablative marrow grafts with methotrexate and calcineurin inhibitor, sampled at 1 year. Measured with immunoSEQ multiplex PCR; TCRdb has only the in-frame clones, and not every one. The table includes roughly 24,000 clones, 80% to 90% detected once. Material: PBMCs, obtained after an allogeneic stem cell transplant with a calcineurin inhibitor and methotrexate. These receptors were collected from a female patient aged 45-60 years who received an allogeneic stem cell transplant from an unrelated donor, was CMV-positive, and had chronic GVHD only. Some T cells may arise from the graft donor.

CDR3 bases: TGTGCCAGCAGTTTATTACGTTTGAGGAAAGGGGAGGTGCAGCAGTACTTC. Residues: CASSLLRLRKGEVQQYF. The chain is built from TRBV28 and TRBJ2-7; D is possibly TRBD2 (6 bases). Per the germline V gene, CDR1 is MDHEN and CDR2 is SYDVKM. Between the trimmed V and J ends, which lost 1 base and 8 bases, there was a span of 24 bases. This CDR3 is 17 amino acids long. The complete variable domain, with remaining parts taken from reference TRBV28 and TRBJ2-7, reads DVKVTQSSRYLVKRTGEKVFLECVQDMDHENMFWYRQDPGLGLRLIYFSYDVKMKEKGDIPEGYSVSREKKERFSLILESASTNQTSMYLCASSLLRLRKGEVQQYFGPGTRLTVT.

Points on this clone: Relative to the germline gene, one junction end is altered; a read error may explain this. CDR3: CASSRPSGSSHEQYF. CDR3 bases: TGTGCCAGCAGCCGCCCTAGCGGATCCTCCCACGAGCAGTACTTC. The chain couples TRBV7-2 to TRBJ2-7, with 7 bases that match TRBD2. CDR3 size: 15 residues. Germline-derived CDR1 and CDR2 are SGHTA and FQGNSA. The full variable domain, its missing parts supplied by reference TRBV7-2 and TRBJ2-7, is GAGVSQSPSNKVTEKGKDVELRCDPISGHTALYWYRQSLGQGLEFLIYFQGNSAPDKSGLPSDRFSAERTGGSVSTLTIQRTQQEDSAVYLCASSRPSGSSHEQYFGPGTRLTVT.

The chain employs TRBV19 and TRBJ2-1, with 13 bases identical to TRBD2. The CDR3 is 17 amino acids. V lost 4 bases, J lost 7 bases, and 10 bases stayed unmatched. In germline, CDR1 is LNHDA, CDR2 SQIVND (reference sequence). CDR3: CASSTLRLAGGYNEQFF. The CDR3 region has the DNA TGTGCCAGTAGTACCCTGCGACTAGCGGGAGGTTATAATGAGCAGTTCTTC.

This clone showed up just once. J is TRBJ2-3 and V is TRBV28; 7 positions agree with TRBD2. The CDR3 is made up of 15 amino acids. Germline trimming cut 5 bases from V and 6 bases from J; bases unmatched to any gene: 11. Germline lookup yields CDR1 MDHEN and CDR2 SYDVKM. CDR3 sequence reads: CASSPAGLGADTQYF. CDR3 coding DNA: TGTGCCAGCAGTCCCGCCGGACTAGGGGCGGATACGCAGTATTTT.

The V and J genes are TRBV6-1 and TRBJ2-7, with 7 bases matching TRBD1. Germline loops: CDR1 MNHNS, CDR2 SASEGT. This CDR3 has 14 amino acids. With 6 bases clipped from V and 0 bases from J, the junction kept 5 bases outside the gene matches. The CDR3 nucleotides are TGTGCCAGCAGGGCGGACAGGAGCTCCTACGAGCAGTACTTC. It yields the protein CASRADRSSYEQYF.

The chain uses TRBV5-1 and TRBJ2-1; D is unclear. There are 14 residues in the CDR3. Trimming took off 2 bases at V and 5 bases at J, with 11 bases between the two ends. Germline-derived CDR1 and CDR2 are SGHRS and YFSETQ. DNA for the CDR3: TGCGCCAGCAGCTTTTCCCCTGGAGACAATGAGCAGTTCTTC. This sequence encodes CASSFSPGDNEQFF.

In this sample, this clone turned up a few times. The chain uses TRBV19 and TRBJ2-5; D is possibly TRBD1 (7 bases). V was pared by 4 bases and J by 5 bases, with 14 bases between. The CDR3 runs 14 residues. Germline V gene sequence: CDR1 LNHDA, CDR2 SQIVND (reference sequence). This CDR3 is CASSRVEGAETQYF. The CDR3 nucleotides read TGTGCCAGTAGTAGGGTGGAGGGGGCCGAGACCCAGTACTTC.

The chain links TRBV9 to TRBJ2-7; TRBD2 aligns across 7 bases. Trimming took 4 bases from V and 0 from J; bases not matched to a gene: 16. CDR3 length equals 18 residues. Germline V gives CDR1 SGDLS, CDR2 YYNGEE. CDR3 sequence: CASSHGLEGVGSSYEQYF. The DNA for the CDR3 is TGTGCCAGCAGCCACGGACTAGAAGGAGTCGGTAGCTCCTACGAGCAGTACTTC.

The chain couples TRBV5-1 to TRBJ1-1; 8 bases agree with TRBD1. The CDR3 is 15 residues long. Germline-derived CDR1 and CDR2 are SGHRS and YFSETQ. Trimming cost V 0 bases and J 7 bases; bases outside gene matches: 8. CDR3 DNA sequence: TGCGCCAGCAGCTTGGAGGGACAGGCGTCTAATGAAGCTTTCTTT. It codes for CASSLEGQASNEAFF.

The V gene is TRBV28, the J gene TRBJ1-4; 7 bases match TRBD1. Germline-derived CDR1 and CDR2 are MDHEN and SYDVKM. The trim removed 6 bases at V and 8 bases at J, leaving 9 bases unmatched. The CDR3 covers 14 residues. The CDR3 DNA sequence: TGTGCCAGCAGATTCGACAGGGTAGGCGAAAAACTGTTTTTT. Encoded protein: CASRFDRVGEKLFF.

With respect to this clone: At one boundary the junction diverges from the germline segment, which might be a read error. This rearrangement joins TRBV29-1 to TRBJ1-2; TRBD1 matches at 9 bases. The CDR3 runs 15 residues. Looked up from germline, CDR1 is SQVTM and CDR2 is ANQGSEA. For the CDR3, the DNA is TGCAGCGTTGAAGATCTTAGGCGGGACAGGGTAATTCTCGCCTTC. Its protein product is CSVEDLRRDRVILAF. Combining the CDR3 with reference TRBV29-1 and TRBJ1-2 gives the whole variable domain SAVISQKPSRDICQRGTSLTIQCQVDSQVTMMFWYRQQPGQSLTLIATANQGSEATYESGFVIDKFPISRPNLTFSTLTVSNMSPEDSSIYLCSVEDLRRDRVILAFGSGTRLTVV.

The J gene is TRBJ1-3, the V gene TRBV10-3; the match to TRBD1 covers 7 bases. There are 15 residues in the CDR3. The germline gives CDR1 ENHRY, CDR2 SYGVKD. V gave up 6 bases and J gave up 1 base; unmatched junction bases: 6. For the CDR3, the DNA is TGTGCCATCAGGGAACCGACAGGGTCTGGAAACACCATATATTTT. Translating it yields CAIREPTGSGNTIYF.

V usage is TRBV19 and J usage is TRBJ2-5; 10 bases map to TRBD1. CDR1 is LNHDA and CDR2 is SQIVND in the germline V gene (reference sequence). The trim removed 5 bases at V and 2 bases at J, leaving 2 bases unmatched. This CDR3 has 14 residues. CDR3 sequence reads: CASSGGQGQETQYF. For the CDR3, the DNA is TGTGCCAGTAGTGGGGGACAGGGGCAAGAGACCCAGTACTTC. The complete variable domain, with remaining parts taken from reference TRBV19 and TRBJ2-5, reads DGGITQSPKYLFRKEGQNVTLSCEQNLNHDAMYWYRQDPGQGLRLIYYSQIVNDFQKGDIAEGYSVSREKKESFPLTVTSAQKNPTAFYLCASSGGQGQETQYFGPGTRLLVL.

A single count supports this clone. The chain links TRBV4-3 to TRBJ1-4; D unclear. Trimming took 0 bases from V and 7 from J, leaving 15 bases between them. Germline V lookup: CDR1 LGHNA, CDR2 YSLEER. The CDR3 spans 16 residues. The CDR3 DNA sequence: TGCGCCAGCAGCCAAGATTTCGGGTATGGAGGTGAAAAACTGTTTTTT. Protein: CASSQDFGYGGEKLFF.

The J gene is TRBJ2-3, the V gene TRBV10-3; D perhaps matches TRBD1 (5 bases). This CDR3 region has 15 residues. The V end was cut by 5 bases, the J end by 0 bases, with 12 bases between. CDR1 ENHRY and CDR2 SYGVKD come from the germline V gene. The CDR3 nucleotides read TGTGCCATCAGTCAGGGCGACTCTAGCACAGATACGCAGTATTTT. Translated: CAISQGDSSTDTQYF.

The chain joins TRBV19 to TRBJ1-1; D is unclear. Germline V gene sequence: CDR1 LNHDA, CDR2 SQIVND (reference sequence). The CDR3 is made up of 13 amino acids. With 6 bases removed from V and 0 bases from J, the gap between germline ends came to 8 bases. The CDR3 here is CASSYDLNTEAFF. In nucleotides, the CDR3 is TGTGCCAGTAGCTATGACTTGAACACTGAAGCTTTCTTT.

The CDR3 DNA sequence: TGCGCCAGCAGCATAGGGACAGGGGGAGTCGGGGAGCTGTTTTTT. This codes for CASSIGTGGVGELFF. This chain joins TRBV5-1 and TRBJ2-2; TRBD1 aligns across 11 bases. Trimming at V came to 4 bases and at J to 7 bases, leaving 6 bases not matched to a gene. The CDR3 loop spans 15 amino acids. Germline CDR1 and CDR2: SGHRS and YFSETQ.

This clone is a singleton in its sample. This sequence joins TRBV27 and TRBJ1-2; possible D gene TRBD1, 5 bases. This CDR3 has 14 residues. The V end lost 4 bases, the J end lost 8 bases, and 17 bases lay between the germline ends. Germline V lookup: CDR1 MNHEY, CDR2 SMNVEV (reference sequence). CDR3 in DNA: TGTGCCAGCAGTTCAGTCACCAGGGATCGGGGCTACACCTTC. The encoded protein is CASSSVTRDRGYTF.

This chain connects TRBV27 to TRBJ2-7, with 7 bases matching TRBD1. J gave up 0 bases and V 2 bases, and 7 bases lay outside the gene matches. This CDR3 is 16 amino acids long. Germline V gives CDR1 MNHEY, CDR2 SMNVEV (reference sequence). CDR3 in amino acids: CASSLIGGTSSYEQYF. CDR3 bases: TGTGCCAGCAGTTTAATAGGGGGCACGAGCTCCTACGAGCAGTACTTC.